Included here is one TCR beta chain sequence, with context. The V end was cut by 0 bases, the J end by 6 bases, with 7 bases between. CDR3 length: 12 amino acids. The germline V gene has CDR1 SGHDT and CDR2 YYEEEE. This specimen comes from a study of control samples from healthy donors and cancer patients. Only in-frame clones appear in the TCRdb table, and some are missing; sequencing was by immunoSEQ multiplex PCR. Of 70,000 to 80,000 clones listed, approximately 84% are singletons. This clonotype was obtained from a man over 45 in good health. Sequencing was performed on blood. The chain couples TRBV5-6 to TRBJ2-7, with D hard to call. The chain's CDR3 is CASSLEESEQYF. The CDR3 DNA is TGTGCCAGCAGCTTGGAGGAGTCCGAGCAGTACTTC. The full variable domain, rest sourced from reference TRBV5-6 and TRBJ2-7, is DAGVTQSPTHLIKTRGQQVTLRCSPKSGHDTVSWYQQALGQGPQFIFQYYEEEERQRGNFPDRFSGHQFPNYSSELNVNALLLGDSALYLCASSLEESEQYFGPGTRLTVT.